This entry describes one T cell receptor (beta chain). Alongside a J-beta primer mix, a sample-barcoded 5' primer served in a second PCR lasting about 7 to 11 cycles. Via MiXCR, TCRdb re-called the 5' RACE reads, giving one row per CDR3 protein. The table has around 1,000,000 distinct CDR3 sequences, roughly 24% seen once. CDR3 size: 15 residues. Germline V lookup: CDR1 SGHRS, CDR2 YFSETQ. The ends were cut back, 1 base at V and 1 base at J, with 10 bases in the middle. The record originates from a study of blood T cells in healthy people across ages. This same sample was also part of a study on T cells of mothers and their children.

The source material was blood. This TCR was recovered from a girl aged 2 to 10 in good health. The chain is built from TRBV5-1 and TRBJ2-3; D may correspond to TRBD1 or TRBD2 (5 bases each). CDR3 amino acids: CASSLYRDGTDTQYF. The CDR3 coding sequence is TGCGCCAGCAGCTTGTATCGGGACGGCACAGATACGCAGTATTTT.